Reported below is one T cell receptor (beta chain). As yet, its antigen is unknown. Deletions cut 3 bases from V and 3 bases from J, with 11 bases between. Per the germline V gene, CDR1 is SNHLY and CDR2 is FYNNEI. CDR3 length: 14 amino acids. This record comes from a study of shared clonotypes between healthy human individuals. Study-wide results and caveats: The study found about 5% of naive CD4 clonotypes shared across a handful of donors.

Libraries were prepared by immunoSEQ multiplex PCR; TCRdb keeps only in-frame clonotypes and omits some of them. Among fewer than 700,000 clones listed, 95% were seen once. Naive CD8 isolation took CD45RO-negative cells positively selected for CCR7 and excluded terminally differentiated effector memory CD45RA+ cells. The receptor was derived from a woman in her thirties in good health. The sequencing input was naive CD8+ T cells sorted from blood. This chain links TRBV2 with TRBJ1-1; D gene uncertain. Here the CDR3 reads CASSEDVGDTEAFF. CDR3 coding DNA: TGTGCCAGCAGTGAGGATGTTGGGGACACTGAAGCTTTCTTT.